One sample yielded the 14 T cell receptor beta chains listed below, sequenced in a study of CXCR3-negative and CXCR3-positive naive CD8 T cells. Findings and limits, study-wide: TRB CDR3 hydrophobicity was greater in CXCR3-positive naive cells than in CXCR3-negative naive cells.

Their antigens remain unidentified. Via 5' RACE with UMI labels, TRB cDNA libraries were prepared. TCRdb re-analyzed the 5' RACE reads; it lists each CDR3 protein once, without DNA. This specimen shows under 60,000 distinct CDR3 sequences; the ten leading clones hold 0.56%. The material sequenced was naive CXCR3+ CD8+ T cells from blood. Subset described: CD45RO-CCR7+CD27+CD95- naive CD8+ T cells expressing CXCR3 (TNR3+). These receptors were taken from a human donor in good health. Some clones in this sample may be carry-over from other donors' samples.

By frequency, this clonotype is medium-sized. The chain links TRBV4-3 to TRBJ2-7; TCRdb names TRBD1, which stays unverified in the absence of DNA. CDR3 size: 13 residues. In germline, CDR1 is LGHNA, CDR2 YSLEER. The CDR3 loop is CASSQYRGDEQYF.

CDR3 amino acids: CASSTSQGAFF. The V and J genes are TRBV19 and TRBJ1-1. Germline lookup yields CDR1 LNHDA and CDR2 SQIVND (reference sequence). CDR3 length: 11 residues.

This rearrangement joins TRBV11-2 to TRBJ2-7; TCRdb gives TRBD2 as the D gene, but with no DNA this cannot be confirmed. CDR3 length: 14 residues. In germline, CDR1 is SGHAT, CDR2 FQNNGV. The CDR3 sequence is CASSLGLPHYEQYF.

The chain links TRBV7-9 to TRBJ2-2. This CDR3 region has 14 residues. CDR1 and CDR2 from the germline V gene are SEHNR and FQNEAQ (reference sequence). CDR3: CASSLPGQTGELFF.

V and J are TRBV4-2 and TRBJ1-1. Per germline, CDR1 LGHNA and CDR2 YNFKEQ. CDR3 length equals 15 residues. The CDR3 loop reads CASSQQAFENTEAFF.

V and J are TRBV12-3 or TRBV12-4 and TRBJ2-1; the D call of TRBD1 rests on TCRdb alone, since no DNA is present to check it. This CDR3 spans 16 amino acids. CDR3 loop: CASSATGTGYVNEQFF.

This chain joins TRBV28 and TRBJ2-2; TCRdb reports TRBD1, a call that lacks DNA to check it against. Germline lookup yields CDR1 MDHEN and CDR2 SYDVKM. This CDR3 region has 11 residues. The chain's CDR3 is CGTGSSGELFF.

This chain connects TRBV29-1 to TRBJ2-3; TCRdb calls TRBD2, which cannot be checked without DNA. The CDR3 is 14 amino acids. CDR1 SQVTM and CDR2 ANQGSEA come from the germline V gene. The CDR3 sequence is CSGNGGPGGDTQYF.

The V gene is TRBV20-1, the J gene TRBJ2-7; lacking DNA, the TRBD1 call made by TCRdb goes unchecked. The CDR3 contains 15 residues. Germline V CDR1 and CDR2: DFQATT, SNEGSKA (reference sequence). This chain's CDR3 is CSAADRDRVIYEQYF.

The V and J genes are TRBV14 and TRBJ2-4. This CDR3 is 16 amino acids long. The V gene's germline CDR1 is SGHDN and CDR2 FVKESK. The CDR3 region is CASSQSRSSAKNIQYF.

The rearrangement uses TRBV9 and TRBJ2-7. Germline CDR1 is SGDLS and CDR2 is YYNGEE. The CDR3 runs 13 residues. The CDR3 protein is CASSVDTTYEQYF.

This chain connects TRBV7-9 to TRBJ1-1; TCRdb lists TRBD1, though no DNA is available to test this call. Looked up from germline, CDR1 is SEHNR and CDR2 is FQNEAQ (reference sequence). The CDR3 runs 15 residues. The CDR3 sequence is CASSSGVRGHTEAFF.

This CDR3 is CASSQEVQGNYGYTF. V and J are TRBV4-1 and TRBJ1-2; TCRdb picks TRBD1, but there is no DNA to check that call. Germline CDR1 MGHRA, CDR2 YSYEKL. This CDR3 has 15 amino acids.

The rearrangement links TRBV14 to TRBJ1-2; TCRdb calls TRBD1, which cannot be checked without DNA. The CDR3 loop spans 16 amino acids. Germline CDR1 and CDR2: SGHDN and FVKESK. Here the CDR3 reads CASSPTLVTGNDGYTF. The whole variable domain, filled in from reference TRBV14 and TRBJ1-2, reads EAGVTQFPSHSVIEKGQTVTLRCDPISGHDNLYWYRRVMGKEIKFLLHFVKESKQDESGMPNNRFLAERTGGTYSTLKVQPAELEDSGVYFCASSPTLVTGNDGYTFGSGTRLTVV.